Presented here are 20 T cell receptor beta chains from one specimen sequenced in a study of cytomegalovirus exposure and HLA in healthy donors. The PCR was carried out with 60 Vbeta primers and 13 Jbeta primers. Method: immunoSEQ multiplex PCR; TCRdb's copy keeps in-frame clones and lacks some. The sample has 150,000 or so clones; around 80% are singletons. Source material: PBMCs. The receptors were gathered from a man between 25 and 39 years old in good health and CMV-seropositive.

The chain has TRBV19 and TRBJ2-1; 9 bases agree with TRBD1. This CDR3 contains 18 residues. From germline, CDR1 is LNHDA and CDR2 SQIVND (reference sequence). The junction had 10 bases not matched to a gene; V was cut back by 2 bases and J by 2 bases. The CDR3 coding sequence is TGTGCCAGTAGTATACCTGGGCCACAGGGGGCACCCTACAATGAGCAGTTCTTC. Translated, it gives CASSIPGPQGAPYNEQFF.

This chain joins TRBV6-5 and TRBJ2-5; 7 positions match TRBD1. The CDR3 has 13 residues. Germline-derived CDR1 and CDR2 are MNHEY and SVGAGI. V lost 5 bases and J lost 8; bases outside the gene matches: 8. DNA of the CDR3: TGTGCCAGCAGTAACGGACAGGCCTGTACCCAGTACTTC. Translated, it gives CASSNGQACTQYF.

The chain joins TRBV4-1 to TRBJ2-1; TRBD2 might be the D (6 bases). V was cut by 8 bases and J by 9 bases, with 20 bases left in between. Germline V CDR1 and CDR2: MGHRA, YSYEKL. The CDR3 covers 14 residues. Written as DNA, the CDR3 is TGCGCCAGCGCCCCGGGGGAGGTGGCGGGTGAGCAGTTCTTC. It yields the protein CASAPGEVAGEQFF.

The chain is built from TRBV2 and TRBJ1-5, with D unresolved. Trimming removed 6 bases at V and 4 bases at J, with 13 bases between. Germline V CDR1 and CDR2: SNHLY, FYNNEI. CDR3 length equals 14 residues. The CDR3: CASSRDKTNQPQHF. CDR3 DNA: TGTGCCAGCAGCCGAGACAAAACAAATCAGCCCCAGCATTTT. Full variable domain (outside the CDR3, taken from reference TRBV2 and TRBJ1-5): EPEVTQTPSHQVTQMGQEVILRCVPISNHLYFYWYRQILGQKVEFLVSFYNNEISEKSEIFDDQFSVERPDGSNFTLKIRSTKLEDSAMYFCASSRDKTNQPQHFGDGTRLSIL.

The V and J genes are TRBV28 and TRBJ2-3, with D possibly matching TRBD2 (5 bases). V dropped 5 bases and J dropped 2 bases, with 14 bases sitting between them. The CDR3 sequence is 15 residues long. CDR1 is MDHEN and CDR2 is SYDVKM in the germline V gene. In DNA, the CDR3 is TGTGCCAGCAGTCTCCCCGCGGGCGACACAGATACGCAGTATTTT. Its translation is CASSLPAGDTDTQYF.

The genes are TRBV7-8 and TRBJ2-7; TRBD1 matches 12 bases. Losses at the gene ends were 5 bases for V and 2 bases for J; bases not matched to a gene: 16. The CDR3 is made up of 19 amino acids. In germline, CDR1 is SGHVS, CDR2 FQNEAQ. This CDR3 is CASSREGGQGASGTYEQYF. The CDR3 region has the DNA TGTGCCAGCAGCAGAGAGGGGGGACAGGGGGCTAGCGGGACCTACGAGCAGTACTTC.

This chain links TRBV7-2 with TRBJ1-2; 7 bases line up with TRBD1. V dropped 1 base and J dropped 4; count of bases not matched to a gene: 6. Germline loops: CDR1 SGHTA, CDR2 FQGNSA. The CDR3 runs to 15 residues. CDR3 sequence (DNA): TGTGCCAGCAGCTTAGAAGGACAGGACCTCTATGGCTACACCTTC. Protein product: CASSLEGQDLYGYTF.

The chain joins TRBV9 to TRBJ1-5; no clear D. With 0 bases removed from V and 0 bases from J, the gap between germline ends came to 7 bases. In germline, CDR1 is SGDLS, CDR2 YYNGEE. This CDR3 contains 15 residues. The CDR3 coding sequence is TGTGCCAGCAGCGTAGAGGCGGGTAGCAATCAGCCCCAGCATTTT. It encodes CASSVEAGSNQPQHF.

V is TRBV19 and J is TRBJ1-2; D not resolved. The CDR3 spans 14 residues. Germline V gene data show CDR1 as LNHDA and CDR2 as SQIVND (reference sequence). V lost 3 bases and J 0 bases, leaving 8 bases between the germline ends. In DNA, the CDR3 is TGTGCCAGTAGTATCTACAGTACTAACTATGGCTACACCTTC. Encoded protein: CASSIYSTNYGYTF.

The rearrangement links TRBV29-1 to TRBJ2-7, with 10 nucleotides matching TRBD1. The V gene end was trimmed by 4 bases and the J gene end by 4 bases; junction bases not matched to a gene: 7. Germline V CDR1 and CDR2: SQVTM, ANQGSEA. The CDR3 consists of 14 residues. The CDR3 DNA sequence: TGCAGCGTTGTTAGAGACAGGGGGCGTTACGAGCAGTACTTC. Amino acids: CSVVRDRGRYEQYF.

The rearrangement joins TRBV18 to TRBJ1-2; D remains ambiguous. The ends were cut back, 3 bases at V and 0 bases at J, with 11 bases in the middle. Germline V gene data show CDR1 as KGHSH and CDR2 as LQKENI. The CDR3 is 15 amino acids. CDR3 in amino acids: CASSPSSDPNYGYTF. CDR3 nucleotides: TGTGCCAGCTCACCTTCTTCAGATCCTAACTATGGCTACACCTTC. The entire variable domain, with the rest obtained from reference TRBV18 and TRBJ1-2, is as follows: NAGVMQNPRHLVRRRGQEARLRCSPMKGHSHVYWYRQLPEEGLKFMVYLQKENIIDESGMPKERFSAEFPKEGPSILRIQQVVRGDSAAYFCASSPSSDPNYGYTFGSGTRLTVV.

The rearrangement links TRBV7-6 to TRBJ1-6; no firm D call. Germline CDR1 SGHVS, CDR2 FNYEAQ. Trimming left V 5 bases short and J 7 bases short, with 9 bases between. The CDR3 is 13 residues long. DNA of the CDR3: TGTGCCAGCAGCCAGAATGCAAATTCACCCCTCCACTTT. As protein: CASSQNANSPLHF.

The V call is TRBV30, the J call TRBJ1-6; 10 nucleotides line up with TRBD1. CDR1 is GTSNPN and CDR2 is SVGIG in the germline V gene (reference sequence). This CDR3 spans 14 amino acids. The CDR3 reads CAWSTGTGASPLHF. The CDR3 DNA follows: TGTGCTTGGTCCACCGGGACAGGGGCTTCACCCCTCCACTTT.

V gene TRBV2 combines with J gene TRBJ1-4, with a possible D match to TRBD1 (5 bases). Germline assignment: CDR1 SNHLY and CDR2 FYNNEI. Trimming cost V 5 bases and J 4 bases, with 14 bases left between them. The CDR3 length is 15 residues. CDR3 region: CASSKARGSNEKLFF. The CDR3 DNA is TGTGCCAGCAGTAAGGCCCGGGGGAGTAATGAAAAACTGTTTTTT. Together with reference TRBV2 and TRBJ1-4, the CDR3 gives the full variable domain: EPEVTQTPSHQVTQMGQEVILRCVPISNHLYFYWYRQILGQKVEFLVSFYNNEISEKSEIFDDQFSVERPDGSNFTLKIRSTKLEDSAMYFCASSKARGSNEKLFFGSGTQLSVL.

J is TRBJ1-4 and V is TRBV2; D gene uncertain. The V gene lost 5 bases and the J gene lost 7 bases, with 17 bases spanning the gap. Germline V CDR1 and CDR2: SNHLY, FYNNEI. The CDR3 sequence is 15 residues long. The chain's CDR3 is CASSPDTRISEKLFF. The CDR3, as DNA: TGTGCCAGCAGTCCCGACACTCGGATAAGTGAAAAACTGTTTTTT.

This chain connects TRBV2 to TRBJ2-7, with D tentatively TRBD1 (6 bases). Germline V gene data show CDR1 as SNHLY and CDR2 as FYNNEI. Trimming left V 4 bases short and J 1 base short, with 8 bases between. This CDR3 region has 13 residues. The CDR3 region is CASSVDRSYEQYF. The CDR3 DNA sequence: TGTGCCAGCAGTGTAGACAGGTCCTACGAGCAGTACTTC.

This clone was seen a handful of times. The chain is built from TRBV7-9 and TRBJ2-5, with TRBD2 identical over 14 bases. The V gene end was trimmed by 4 bases and the J gene end by 0 bases; junction bases not matched to a gene: 1. Germline CDR1 SEHNR, CDR2 FQNEAQ (reference sequence). This CDR3 has 16 amino acids. This chain's CDR3 is CASSWTSGRYQETQYF. Written as DNA, the CDR3 is TGTGCCAGCAGCTGGACTAGCGGGAGGTACCAAGAGACCCAGTACTTC.

This chain connects TRBV19 to TRBJ1-2, with D possibly TRBD1 on 5 matching bases. The germline gives CDR1 LNHDA, CDR2 SQIVND (reference sequence). This CDR3 is built from 12 residues. Trimming removed 6 bases at V and 4 bases at J, with 9 bases between. The CDR3 region is CASSDRGYGYTF. For the CDR3, the DNA is TGTGCCAGTAGCGACAGAGGCTATGGCTACACCTTC.

This clone is a singleton in its sample. The chain links TRBV4-2 to TRBJ2-7, with 8 bases identical to TRBD1. The CDR3 totals 15 residues. The germline gives CDR1 LGHNA, CDR2 YNFKEQ. Trimming cost V 0 bases and J 1 base; bases outside gene matches: 2. CDR3 in amino acids: CASSQEQGASYEQYF. The CDR3 DNA is TGTGCCAGCAGCCAAGAGCAGGGGGCGTCCTACGAGCAGTACTTC.

This sequence joins TRBV19 and TRBJ2-4, with 7 bases matching TRBD2. Germline loops: CDR1 LNHDA, CDR2 SQIVND (reference sequence). CDR3 length: 13 residues. V dropped 3 bases and J dropped 8; count of bases not matched to a gene: 4. The CDR3 here is CASSMSGKDIQYF. DNA of the CDR3: TGTGCCAGTAGTATGAGCGGGAAGGACATTCAGTACTTC.